A single sample gave rise to the 14 T cell receptor beta chains below, sequenced in a study of technical replicates of blood from four donors. Data came from immunoSEQ multiplex PCR; TCRdb stores just in-frame clones and leaves some out. The sample includes approximately 82,000 clones, 85% to 95% of them seen just once. Sequenced: T cells isolated from PBMCs. The receptors derive from a human donor in good health.

The chain links TRBV28 to TRBJ1-3; tentatively, D is TRBD1 (6 bases). This CDR3 has 14 residues. V dropped 6 bases and J dropped 3 bases, with 12 bases sitting between them. Germline CDR1 MDHEN, CDR2 SYDVKM. The CDR3, as DNA: TGTGCCAGCAGGGGTGGGGGCAGTGGAAACACCATATATTTT. It codes for CASRGGGSGNTIYF.

The genes are TRBV5-4 and TRBJ1-2, with no clear D. Trimming took off 1 base at V and 4 bases at J, with 14 bases between the two ends. The CDR3 covers 15 residues. Germline lookup yields CDR1 SGHNT and CDR2 YYREEE (reference sequence). Here the CDR3 DNA reads TGTGCCAGCAGCTTGAAAGGCGGGCAGCTCTATGGCTACACCTTC. This gives the protein CASSLKGGQLYGYTF.

The V gene is TRBV18, the J gene TRBJ2-7, with 11 bases matching TRBD2. The length of the CDR3 is 14 residues. CDR1 is KGHSH and CDR2 is LQKENI in the germline V gene. V dropped 6 bases and J dropped 3; count of bases not matched to a gene: 4. CDR3 sequence (DNA): TGTGCCAGCTCGCCGGGGACTAGCGGCTACGAGCAGTACTTC. Protein sequence: CASSPGTSGYEQYF. The complete variable domain, with remaining parts taken from reference TRBV18 and TRBJ2-7, reads NAGVMQNPRHLVRRRGQEARLRCSPMKGHSHVYWYRQLPEEGLKFMVYLQKENIIDESGMPKERFSAEFPKEGPSILRIQQVVRGDSAAYFCASSPGTSGYEQYFGPGTRLTVT.

In its sample, this clone was seen a few times. The CDR3 spells CASSENLNTEAFF. Here the CDR3 DNA reads TGTGCCAGCAGTGAAAACTTGAACACTGAAGCTTTCTTT. The J gene is TRBJ1-1, the V gene TRBV2; D call uncertain. The ends were cut back, 2 bases at V and 0 bases at J, with 4 bases in the middle. CDR3 size: 13 residues. The germline V gene has CDR1 SNHLY and CDR2 FYNNEI.

This clone was detected once. The CDR3 sequence is CASSSTGPGTGFYEQYF. Here the CDR3 DNA reads TGTGCCAGCAGCTCAACTGGACCCGGGACAGGGTTCTACGAGCAGTACTTC. V and J are TRBV13 and TRBJ2-7; 9 bases fit TRBD1. Germline V gene sequence: CDR1 PRHDT, CDR2 FYEKMQ (reference sequence). The CDR3 is made up of 17 amino acids. The junction had 13 bases not matched to a gene; V was cut back by 4 bases and J by 3 bases.

The rearrangement joins TRBV27 to TRBJ2-7; 7 bases align to TRBD2. Germline lookup yields CDR1 MNHEY and CDR2 SMNVEV (reference sequence). Trimming removed 10 bases from V and 0 bases from J; junction bases left unmatched: 3. This CDR3 region has 12 residues. The CDR3 nucleotides are TGTGCCACCGGACTAGACTCCTACGAGCAGTACTTC. Translation gives CATGLDSYEQYF.

The V gene is TRBV11-2, the J gene TRBJ2-7; D is possibly TRBD2 (5 bases). Germline V lookup: CDR1 SGHAT, CDR2 FQNNGV. The CDR3 sequence is 13 residues long. The V gene lost 5 bases and the J gene lost 2 bases, with 10 bases spanning the gap. The CDR3 spells CASSRGGAYEQYF. Here the CDR3 DNA reads TGTGCCAGCAGCCGCGGAGGCGCCTACGAGCAGTACTTC.

This sequence joins TRBV7-8 and TRBJ1-2, with TRBD1 matching over 7 bases. Trimming at V came to 5 bases and at J to 4 bases, leaving 4 bases not matched to a gene. Per the germline V gene, CDR1 is SGHVS and CDR2 is FQNEAQ. This CDR3 has 13 residues. In DNA form, the CDR3 reads TGTGCCAGCAGCCTGGGACAGTCCTATGGCTACACCTTC. This gives the protein CASSLGQSYGYTF. Combining the CDR3 with reference TRBV7-8 and TRBJ1-2 gives the whole variable domain GAGVSQSPRYKVAKRGQDVALRCDPISGHVSLFWYQQALGQGPEFLTYFQNEAQLDKSGLPSDRFFAERPEGSVSTLKIQRTQQEDSAVYLCASSLGQSYGYTFGSGTRLTVV.

The chain recombines TRBV6-5 with TRBJ1-5; no reliable D call. The V gene lost 5 bases and the J gene lost 0 bases, with 11 bases spanning the gap. The CDR3 runs to 15 residues. The germline CDR1 and CDR2 sequences are MNHEY and SVGAGI. This CDR3 reads CASSPQRSSNQPQHF. The CDR3 nucleotides read TGTGCCAGCAGTCCACAGAGAAGTAGCAATCAGCCCCAGCATTTT.

CDR3 protein: CASSQDAGVNTEAFF. The CDR3 DNA reads as TGCGCCAGCAGCCAAGATGCAGGGGTGAACACTGAAGCTTTCTTT. The V gene is TRBV4-1, the J gene TRBJ1-1; a possible D gene is TRBD1 (6 bases). CDR1 MGHRA and CDR2 YSYEKL come from the germline V gene. With 0 bases removed from V and 0 bases from J, the gap between germline ends came to 8 bases. The CDR3 totals 15 residues.

This chain links TRBV9 with TRBJ1-2; weak D call: TRBD1 (5 bases). Trimming stripped 0 bases from V and 3 bases from J, with 12 bases between. The germline V gene encodes CDR1 SGDLS and CDR2 YYNGEE. The CDR3 extends over 15 amino acids. The chain's CDR3 is CASSVASTAHYGYTF. CDR3 in DNA: TGTGCCAGCAGCGTAGCCTCGACAGCTCACTATGGCTACACCTTC. Variable domain in full (rest from reference TRBV9 and TRBJ1-2): DSGVTQTPKHLITATGQRVTLRCSPRSGDLSVYWYQQSLDQGLQFLIQYYNGEERAKGNILERFSAQQFPDLHSELNLSSLELGDSALYFCASSVASTAHYGYTFGSGTRLTVV.

The rearrangement joins TRBV13 to TRBJ2-5; no clear D. This CDR3 is built from 15 residues. Per the germline V gene, CDR1 is PRHDT and CDR2 is FYEKMQ (reference sequence). Trimming removed 2 bases from V and 3 bases from J, with 13 bases in between. DNA of the CDR3: TGTGCCAGCAGCTTAAGAGGCAGCAACGAAGAGACCCAGTACTTC. Encoded protein: CASSLRGSNEETQYF.

The rearrangement joins TRBV7-9 to TRBJ2-5, with TRBD1 matching 9 bases. The CDR3 consists of 17 residues. In germline, CDR1 is SEHNR, CDR2 FQNEAQ (reference sequence). With V trimmed by 1 base and J by 2 bases, 8 bases remained unmatched. Written as DNA, the CDR3 is TGTGCCAGCAGCTTAGGTAGGACAGGGGTGCAACAAGAGACCCAGTACTTC. This encodes CASSLGRTGVQQETQYF.

This rearrangement joins TRBV9 to TRBJ2-1; TRBD2 matches at 8 bases. CDR1 and CDR2 (germline): SGDLS, YYNGEE. Germline trimming cut 0 bases from V and 4 bases from J; bases unmatched to any gene: 3. This CDR3 contains 15 residues. The CDR3 DNA reads as TGTGCCAGCAGCGTAGTGGTAGCGGGGTACAATGAGCAGTTCTTC. Its protein is CASSVVVAGYNEQFF.